A selection of T cell receptor beta chains follows, all from one sample in a study of blood T cell repertoires in COVID-19. Repertoires were generated with immunoSEQ multiplex PCR, while TCRdb's copy carries only in-frame clones and drops some. Seen here are about 50,000 clones, 90% observed once, and the top ten hold 3.9%. Input material: peripheral blood. The receptors here all came from a human donor in a cohort sampled during active COVID-19. Each CDR3 is given with its conserved first and last residue. Fields, in order: V gene, D gene, J gene, clone size, CDR3 protein, CDR3 DNA. The D gene is left open where the match is weak. Size values are once, few and many counts, or a class for expanded clones, and some rows have none.

>TRBV6-1|.|TRBJ2-5|.
CASSELGPIETQYF
TGTGCCAGCAGTGAGCTGGGGCCAATCGAGACCCAGTACTTC
>TRBV20-1|TRBD1|TRBJ1-3|.
CSASSDRGLGNTIYF
TGCAGTGCTAGTTCGGACAGGGGGCTTGGAAACACCATATATTTT
>TRBV5-1|.|TRBJ1-5|few
CASSLGQSSNQPQHF
TGCGCCAGCAGCTTGGGACAGAGTAGCAATCAGCCCCAGCATTTT
>TRBV9|.|TRBJ2-2|.
CASSVATGELFF
TGTGCCAGCAGCGTAGCTACCGGGGAGCTGTTTTTT
>TRBV14|TRBD2|TRBJ2-7|.
CASSQDPGLAGAEQYF
TGTGCCAGCAGCCAAGACCCAGGGCTAGCGGGAGCTGAGCAGTACTTC
>TRBV7-9|TRBD1|TRBJ1-2|.
CASSLGRTGDGYTF
TGTGCCAGCAGCTTAGGGCGGACAGGGGACGGCTACACCTTC
>TRBV6-5|TRBD2|TRBJ2-2|.
CASSYGTSPTGELFF
TGTGCCAGCAGTTACGGGACTAGCCCTACCGGGGAGCTGTTTTTT
>TRBV29-1|.|TRBJ1-2|.
CSVDRGVHTF
TGCAGCGTTGATCGGGGGGTGCACACCTTC
>TRBV11-2|.|TRBJ2-7|.
CASSLEGDYPSYEQYF
TGTGCCAGCAGCTTAGAAGGGGATTACCCTTCCTACGAGCAGTACTTC
>TRBV7-2|TRBD2|TRBJ2-5|.
CASRLTSGSIQTQYF
TGTGCCAGCAGACTGACTAGCGGGAGTATTCAGACCCAGTACTTC
>TRBV9|.|TRBJ2-3|once
CASSVSYEGGTDTQYF
TGTGCCAGCAGCGTATCCTACGAGGGTGGCACAGATACGCAGTATTTT
>TRBV18|.|TRBJ2-7|.
CASSELGAFSNEQYF
TGTGCCAGCTCGGAGTTAGGGGCCTTTAGCAACGAGCAGTACTTC